The 14 T cell receptor beta chains listed next were all sequenced from one sample in a study of T cells in Graves' hyperthyroidism and ophthalmopathy. RNA transcripts gave rise to amplified TCR beta CDR3 regions. An initial round of RT-PCR targeting the TCR CDR3 relied on the HTBI primer set. TCRdb reprocessed the multiplex PCR reads with MiXCR, giving one entry per CDR3 protein. The sample consists of hundreds of thousands of distinct CDR3 sequences, 12% to 15% of them appearing once. What was sequenced was blood. These receptors were obtained from a woman aged 18-35 years with Graves' hyperthyroidism.

In its sample, this clonotype was seen a few times. A much larger clone differs from this one at a single base, so this may be a read error. No conserved phenylalanine or tryptophan is present at the end of the CDR3, so a read error is the likely explanation. The V gene is TRBV18, the J gene TRBJ1-2, with D maybe TRBD1 (5 bases). Germline V lookup: CDR1 KGHSH, CDR2 LQKENI. The length of the CDR3 is 14 residues. V was pared by 6 bases and J by 3 bases, with 14 bases between. CDR3 nucleotide sequence: TGTGCCAGCTCCCATCCGGTGACAGACTATGGCTACACCCTC. As protein: CASSHPVTDYGYTL.

CDR3 sequence: CASSRQGGSGGSYEQFF. CDR3 bases: TGTGCCAGCAGCCGACAGGGCGGTTCGGGGGGTAGCTACGAGCAGTTCTTC. V and J are TRBV3-1 and TRBJ2-7; D may be TRBD1 or TRBD2 (7 bases each). The J call may be in error: the DNA end matches TRBJ2-1 better. The CDR3 consists of 17 residues. Germline V CDR1 and CDR2: LGHDT, YNNKEL (reference sequence).

This clonotype was observed a handful of times. Since a much larger clone is just one base distant, this may be a read error. CDR3 residues: CSARDQPGGEHEQFF. CDR3 DNA sequence: TGCAGTGCTAGAGATCAGCCGGGAGGTGAGCACGAGCAGTTCTTC. This chain connects TRBV20-1 to TRBJ2-1; 7 bases fit TRBD2. Germline V gene lookup returns CDR1 DFQATT and CDR2 SNEGSKA (reference sequence). Losses at the gene ends were 0 bases for V and 10 bases for J; bases not matched to a gene: 12. This CDR3 spans 15 amino acids.

In this sample, this clonotype turned up many times. The V call is TRBV2, the J call TRBJ1-2, with D possibly being TRBD1 (5 bases). CDR3 length: 15 residues. Germline V gives CDR1 SNHLY, CDR2 FYNNEI. V shed 8 bases and J shed 3 bases, with 19 bases lying between them. The CDR3 DNA reads TGTGCCAGCGCGCCCCGGGGGGGTATGGACTATGGCTACACCTTC. Translation gives CASAPRGGMDYGYTF.

This clonotype was counted at least ten times. A much bigger clone sits one base away, suggesting this may be a read error. V gene TRBV5-1 combines with J gene TRBJ2-3; 8 nucleotides agree with TRBD2. The germline V gene has CDR1 SGHRS and CDR2 YFSETQ. The V segment lost 4 bases and the J segment 2 bases; nucleotides outside the gene matches: 12. The CDR3 has 17 residues. CDR3 coding DNA: TGCGCCAGCAGCAACTGGGTAGCGGGGAAAAACACAGATACGCAGTATTTT. This sequence encodes CASSNWVAGKNTDTQYF. The variable domain in full, with the rest retrieved from reference TRBV5-1 and TRBJ2-3, is KAGVTQTPRYLIKTRGQQVTLSCSPISGHRSVSWYQQTPGQGLQFLFEYFSETQRNKGNFPGRFSGRQFSNSRSEMNVSTLELGDSALYLCASSNWVAGKNTDTQYFGPGTRLTVL.

This clonotype was recorded many times. This chain links TRBV20-1 with TRBJ1-1; no firm D call. CDR3 size: 13 residues. Per germline, CDR1 DFQATT and CDR2 SNEGSKA (reference sequence). Trimming took off 3 bases at V and 3 bases at J, with 11 bases between the two ends. This chain's CDR3 is CSARDYLDTEAFF. CDR3 DNA: TGCAGTGCTAGGGACTATCTTGACACTGAAGCTTTCTTT.

The table lists this clonotype with many counts. The CDR3 reads CSALQEHNSPLHF. CDR3 DNA sequence: TGCAGTGCTCTACAGGAACATAATTCACCCCTCCACTTT. V usage is TRBV20-1 and J usage is TRBJ1-6; D perhaps matches TRBD1 (5 bases). The CDR3 length is 13 residues. Trimming stripped 5 bases from V and 5 bases from J, with 10 bases between. CDR1 is DFQATT, CDR2 SNEGSKA, per germline (reference sequence).

The table lists this clonotype with many counts. V usage is TRBV2 and J usage is TRBJ1-2; a possible D gene is TRBD1 (5 bases). The CDR3 loop spans 15 amino acids. Germline loops: CDR1 SNHLY, CDR2 FYNNEI. The V end lost 8 bases, the J end lost 2 bases, and 18 bases lay between the germline ends. CDR3 residues: CASVIAPGRNYGYTF. Here the CDR3 DNA reads TGTGCCAGCGTAATTGCTCCAGGGAGAAACTATGGCTACACCTTC.

The sample holds many counts of this clonotype. The J gene is TRBJ2-7, the V gene TRBV29-1, with 7 nucleotides matching TRBD1. Germline loops: CDR1 SQVTM, CDR2 ANQGSEA. Losses at the gene ends were 7 bases for V and 7 bases for J; bases not matched to a gene: 13. The length of the CDR3 is 13 residues. The DNA for the CDR3 is TGCAGCGCCTATCAAACAGGGGAGAGGGAGCAGTACTTC. Protein sequence: CSAYQTGEREQYF.

This clonotype was seen a single time. At one boundary the junction diverges from the germline segment, which might be a read error. This chain joins TRBV12-3 or TRBV12-4 and TRBJ2-1; D is undetermined. The CDR3 contains 13 residues. The CDR3 loop reads CASSWSRYSEQFF. CDR3 sequence (DNA): TGTGCCAGCAGTTGGTCGAGGTACAGTGAGCAGTTCTTC.

This clonotype was found many times. The genes are TRBV6-2 or TRBV6-3 and TRBJ2-1, with 9 nucleotides matching TRBD2. The trim removed 4 bases at V and 4 bases at J, leaving 8 bases unmatched. CDR1 is MNHEY and CDR2 is SVGEGT in the germline V gene. The CDR3 sequence is 16 residues long. This CDR3 reads CASSSNLAGTYNEQFF. As DNA, the CDR3 is TGTGCCAGCAGTTCTAACCTAGCGGGGACATACAATGAGCAGTTCTTC.

Ten or more counts support this clonotype. V and J are TRBV4-1 and TRBJ2-5, with 9 bases lining up with TRBD1. The CDR3 has 14 amino acids. V lost 4 bases, J lost 3 bases, and 3 bases stayed unmatched. The V gene's germline CDR1 is MGHRA and CDR2 YSYEKL. The CDR3 nucleotides read TGCGCCAGCAGCCGATGGGACAGGGAAGAGACCCAGTACTTC. This encodes CASSRWDREETQYF.

This clonotype has ten or more counts. The CDR3 region is CASSYTRNEQYF. The CDR3 bases are TGTGCCAGCAGTTACACACGGAACGAGCAGTACTTC. This chain connects TRBV6-2 or TRBV6-3 to TRBJ2-7; D not certain. The germline gives CDR1 MNHEY, CDR2 SVGEGT. The CDR3 has 12 amino acids. With 2 bases removed from V and 5 bases from J, the gap between germline ends came to 7 bases.

This chain uses TRBV12-3 or TRBV12-4 with TRBJ2-1; 7 nucleotides line up with TRBD2. Trimming took 10 bases from V and 1 from J; bases not matched to a gene: 7. This CDR3 region has 14 residues. The CDR3 DNA sequence: TGTGCCACCCAGATTAGCGGGTCCTACAATGAGCAGTTCTTC. It encodes CATQISGSYNEQFF.